These 15 T cell receptor beta chains originate from one sample sequenced in a study of tumor-infiltrating lymphocytes in localized non-small cell lung cancer. Profiling relied on immunoSEQ multiplex PCR, and the TCRdb table lists in-frame clones only, not all of them. The data show about 16,000 clones, with 45% to 50% seen just once and about a sixth held by the top ten. The sequenced sample was lung tumor tissue. These receptors were obtained from a human donor with non-small cell lung cancer.

This clone is medium-sized. The sample contains more than one DNA sequence encoding this CDR3. The J gene is TRBJ1-1, the V gene TRBV9; D uncertain. The CDR3 has 13 amino acids. Germline-derived CDR1 and CDR2 are SGDLS and YYNGEE. V gave up 3 bases and J gave up 0 bases, with 6 bases separating them. Here the CDR3 DNA reads TGTGCCAGCAGCGGATACATGAACACTGAAGCTTTCTTT. This codes for CASSGYMNTEAFF.

The V gene is TRBV19, the J gene TRBJ2-5, with 8 bases matching TRBD2. Germline CDR1 reads LNHDA; CDR2 reads SQIVND (reference sequence). The CDR3 loop spans 15 amino acids. Germline trimming cut 5 bases from V and 4 bases from J; bases unmatched to any gene: 9. The CDR3 region has the DNA TGTGCCAGTAGTGGGTTACTAGCGGAGAGAGAGACCCAGTACTTC. It encodes CASSGLLAERETQYF.

The chain uses TRBV6-5 and TRBJ1-2; no reliable D call. This CDR3 is 14 amino acids long. The V end lost 2 bases, the J end lost 2 bases, and 9 bases lay between the germline ends. The V gene's germline CDR1 is MNHEY and CDR2 SVGAGI. CDR3 sequence reads: CASSYLPRNYGYTF. The DNA of the CDR3 is TGTGCCAGCAGTTACCTCCCCAGGAACTATGGCTACACCTTC.

V is TRBV27 and J is TRBJ2-3, with 7 bases that match TRBD2. Germline V CDR1 and CDR2: MNHEY, SMNVEV (reference sequence). The CDR3 length is 16 residues. V was clipped by 5 bases and J by 1 base; unmatched bases: 9. DNA of the CDR3: TGTGCCAGCAGTCCCCATGGAAGCGGGGGCACAGATACGCAGTATTTT. This codes for CASSPHGSGGTDTQYF.

This sequence joins TRBV5-1 and TRBJ2-3; 10 bases agree with TRBD2. V lost 3 bases, J lost 0 bases, and 10 bases stayed unmatched. The CDR3 loop spans 18 amino acids. Per the germline V gene, CDR1 is SGHRS and CDR2 is YFSETQ. CDR3: CASSSAAVAGGSTDTQYF. CDR3 DNA sequence: TGCGCCAGCAGCTCGGCTGCTGTAGCGGGGGGAAGCACAGATACGCAGTATTTT.

This chain links TRBV28 with TRBJ1-3; D ambiguous. Trimming shortened V by 10 bases and J by 6 bases, and 13 bases separated the two germline ends. CDR1 MDHEN and CDR2 SYDVKM come from the germline V gene. The CDR3 spans 12 residues. The CDR3 nucleotides read TGTGCCATCTCACCTGTGGAAAACACCATATATTTT. The encoded protein is CAISPVENTIYF.

J is TRBJ1-1 and V is TRBV7-9; the D is unclear. Germline CDR1 is SEHNR and CDR2 is FQNEAQ (reference sequence). Trimming shortened V by 5 bases and J by 7 bases, and 11 bases separated the two germline ends. The CDR3 has 12 amino acids. The CDR3 sequence is CASSRTRREAFF. The CDR3 DNA sequence: TGTGCCAGCAGCAGGACCAGGCGTGAAGCTTTCTTT.

V and J are TRBV28 and TRBJ1-1, with a possible D match to TRBD1 (5 bases). V lost 6 bases to trimming and J lost 0 bases, with 17 bases between them. Germline V CDR1 and CDR2: MDHEN, SYDVKM. This CDR3 spans 16 amino acids. CDR3 protein: CASSSTAGTMNTEAFF. CDR3 sequence (DNA): TGTGCCAGCAGCTCCACCGCCGGGACCATGAACACTGAAGCTTTCTTT.

The chain couples TRBV4-2 to TRBJ2-5; D is uncertain. The germline V gene has CDR1 LGHNA and CDR2 YNFKEQ. The germline V and J ends were trimmed by 0 bases and 4 bases, with 6 bases remaining between them. The CDR3 totals 13 residues. CDR3 loop: CASSQEDGETQYF. The CDR3 bases are TGTGCCAGCAGCCAAGAGGACGGAGAGACCCAGTACTTC.

This clone has more than one count but fewer than ten. The gene calls are TRBV11-2 and TRBJ1-3; D is ambiguous. V dropped 1 base and J dropped 0 bases, with 13 bases sitting between them. Germline CDR1 and CDR2: SGHAT and FQNNGV. CDR3 length equals 17 residues. The CDR3 here is CASSLVWTQVSGNTIYF. As DNA, the CDR3 is TGTGCCAGCAGCTTAGTGTGGACTCAAGTCTCTGGAAACACCATATATTTT.

This clone was found a few times. The chain has TRBV20-1 and TRBJ2-7; D call uncertain. CDR3 length equals 11 residues. The V end was cut by 4 bases, the J end by 3 bases, with 7 bases between. Germline CDR1 is DFQATT and CDR2 is SNEGSKA (reference sequence). The CDR3 sequence: CSATAYYEQYF. In DNA form, the CDR3 reads TGCAGTGCTACTGCCTACTACGAGCAGTACTTC.

The chain joins TRBV19 to TRBJ1-2, with TRBD1 identical over 9 bases. CDR3 length: 15 amino acids. Per germline, CDR1 LNHDA and CDR2 SQIVND (reference sequence). The V gene end was trimmed by 6 bases and the J gene end by 8 bases; junction bases not matched to a gene: 13. This chain's CDR3 is CASSRDRDLSRGYTF. DNA of the CDR3: TGTGCCAGTAGCCGGGACAGGGACCTCTCGAGGGGCTACACCTTC.

This chain joins TRBV6-6 and TRBJ2-7; D is uncertain. Trimming cost V 6 bases and J 1 base, with 10 bases left between them. Germline V gene data show CDR1 as MNHNY and CDR2 as SVGAGI (reference sequence). The CDR3 contains 13 residues. The CDR3 loop reads CASRVGLSYEQYF. The CDR3 DNA follows: TGTGCCAGCAGGGTTGGTCTGTCCTACGAGCAGTACTTC.

This rearrangement joins TRBV7-3 to TRBJ2-7; the match to TRBD1 covers 7 bases. This CDR3 comprises 15 residues. The V gene's germline CDR1 is SGHTA and CDR2 FQGTGA. Germline trimming cut 0 bases from V and 3 bases from J; bases unmatched to any gene: 5. The CDR3 loop reads CASSLTKGAGYEQYF. CDR3 DNA: TGTGCCAGCAGCTTAACGAAGGGGGCCGGCTACGAGCAGTACTTC.

This chain joins TRBV9 and TRBJ2-3, with D hard to call. The V gene lost 0 bases and the J gene lost 0 bases, with 8 bases spanning the gap. Looked up from germline, CDR1 is SGDLS and CDR2 is YYNGEE. CDR3 length equals 15 residues. The CDR3 coding sequence is TGTGCCAGCAGCGTAGGTAGTATTAGCACAGATACGCAGTATTTT. It is translated as CASSVGSISTDTQYF. The full variable domain, with the rest looked up from reference TRBV9 and TRBJ2-3, is DSGVTQTPKHLITATGQRVTLRCSPRSGDLSVYWYQQSLDQGLQFLIQYYNGEERAKGNILERFSAQQFPDLHSELNLSSLELGDSALYFCASSVGSISTDTQYFGPGTRLTVL.